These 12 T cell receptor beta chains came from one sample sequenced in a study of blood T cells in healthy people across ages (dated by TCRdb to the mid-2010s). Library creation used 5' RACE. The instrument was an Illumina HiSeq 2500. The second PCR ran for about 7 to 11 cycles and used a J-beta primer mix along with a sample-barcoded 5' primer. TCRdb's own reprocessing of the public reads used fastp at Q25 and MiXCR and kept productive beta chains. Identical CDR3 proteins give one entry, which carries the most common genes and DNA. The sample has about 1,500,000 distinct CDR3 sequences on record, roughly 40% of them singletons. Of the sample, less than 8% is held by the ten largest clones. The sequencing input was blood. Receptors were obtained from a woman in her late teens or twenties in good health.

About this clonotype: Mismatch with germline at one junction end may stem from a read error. The chain's CDR3 is CASSWSREYF. The CDR3 nucleotides read TGTGCCAGCTCCTGGTCGAGGGAGTACTTC. The rearrangement uses TRBV25-1 and TRBJ2-1; D perhaps matches TRBD2 (5 bases). CDR1 is MGHDK, CDR2 SYGVNS, per germline. This CDR3 has 10 amino acids. The full variable domain, with the rest looked up from reference TRBV25-1 and TRBJ2-1, is EADIYQTPRYLVIGTGKKITLECSQTMGHDKMYWYQQDPGMELHLIHYSYGVNSTEKGDLSSESTVSRIRTEHFPLTLESARPSHTSQYLCASSWSREYFGPGTRLTVL.

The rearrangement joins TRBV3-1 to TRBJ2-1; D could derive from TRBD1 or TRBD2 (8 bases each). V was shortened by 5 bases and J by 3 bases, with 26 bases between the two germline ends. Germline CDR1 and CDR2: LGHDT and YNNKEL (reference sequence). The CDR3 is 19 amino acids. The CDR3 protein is CASSETGAPGLASYNEQFF. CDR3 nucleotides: TGTGCCAGCAGCGAGACAGGGGCACCTGGACTAGCAAGCTACAATGAGCAGTTCTTC.

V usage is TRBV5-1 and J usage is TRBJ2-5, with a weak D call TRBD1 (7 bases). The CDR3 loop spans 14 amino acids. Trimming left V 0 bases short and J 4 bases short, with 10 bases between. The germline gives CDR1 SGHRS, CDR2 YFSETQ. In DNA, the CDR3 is TGCGCCAGCAGCTTGGACAGGGGAGGAGAGACCCAGTACTTC. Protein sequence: CASSLDRGGETQYF. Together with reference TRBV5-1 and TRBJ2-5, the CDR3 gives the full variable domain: KAGVTQTPRYLIKTRGQQVTLSCSPISGHRSVSWYQQTPGQGLQFLFEYFSETQRNKGNFPGRFSGRQFSNSRSEMNVSTLELGDSALYLCASSLDRGGETQYFGPGTRLLVL.

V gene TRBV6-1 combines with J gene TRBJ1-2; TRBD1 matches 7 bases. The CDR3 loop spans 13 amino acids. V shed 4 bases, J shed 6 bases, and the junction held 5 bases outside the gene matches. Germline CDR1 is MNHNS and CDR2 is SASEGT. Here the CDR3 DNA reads TGTGCCAGCAGTGGGGACAGACTTGATGGCTACACCTTC. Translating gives CASSGDRLDGYTF.

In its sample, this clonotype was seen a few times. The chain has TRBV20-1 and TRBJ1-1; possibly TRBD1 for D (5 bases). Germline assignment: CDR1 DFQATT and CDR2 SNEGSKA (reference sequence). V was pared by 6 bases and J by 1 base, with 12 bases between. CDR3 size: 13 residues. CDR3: CSAPDGANTEAFF. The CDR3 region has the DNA TGCAGTGCCCCCGACGGGGCGAACACTGAAGCTTTCTTT.

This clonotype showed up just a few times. As DNA, the CDR3 is TGCAGTGCTCGCGAACCATGGGGTGAAAAACTGTTTTTT. Translated, it gives CSAREPWGEKLFF. The genes are TRBV20-1 and TRBJ1-4; no clear D gene. The V gene's germline CDR1 is DFQATT and CDR2 SNEGSKA (reference sequence). Trimming shortened V by 5 bases and J by 7 bases, and 14 bases separated the two germline ends. CDR3 size: 13 residues.

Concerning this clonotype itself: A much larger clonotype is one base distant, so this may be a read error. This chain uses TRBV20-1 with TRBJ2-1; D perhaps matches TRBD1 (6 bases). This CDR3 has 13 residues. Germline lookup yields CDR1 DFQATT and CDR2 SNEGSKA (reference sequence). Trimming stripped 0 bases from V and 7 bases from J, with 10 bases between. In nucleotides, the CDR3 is TGCAGTGCTAGAGACCGGGGACAAAATGAGCAGTTCTTC. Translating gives CSARDRGQNEQFF.

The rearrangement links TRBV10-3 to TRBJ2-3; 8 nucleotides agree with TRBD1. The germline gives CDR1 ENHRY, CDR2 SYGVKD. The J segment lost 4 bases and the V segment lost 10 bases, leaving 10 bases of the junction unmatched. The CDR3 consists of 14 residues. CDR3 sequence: CASRLDRAADTQYF. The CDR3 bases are TGTGCCAGCCGCCTGGACAGGGCGGCAGATACGCAGTATTTT.

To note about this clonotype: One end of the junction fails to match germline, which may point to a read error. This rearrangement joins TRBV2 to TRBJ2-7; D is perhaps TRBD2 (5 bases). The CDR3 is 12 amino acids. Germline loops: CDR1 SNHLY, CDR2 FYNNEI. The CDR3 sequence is CASREADPDQYF. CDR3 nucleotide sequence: TGTGCCAGCAGGGAAGCGGACCCGGACCAGTACTTC.

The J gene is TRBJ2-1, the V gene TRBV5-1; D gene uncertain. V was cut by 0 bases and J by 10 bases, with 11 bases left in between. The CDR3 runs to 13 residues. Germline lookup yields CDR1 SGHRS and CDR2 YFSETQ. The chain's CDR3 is CASSLESAKEQFF. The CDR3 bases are TGCGCCAGCAGCTTGGAGTCGGCTAAAGAGCAGTTCTTC.

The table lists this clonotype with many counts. CDR3 sequence: CASGTGFKNTEAFF. CDR3 bases: TGCGCCAGCGGGACAGGGTTCAAGAACACTGAAGCTTTCTTT. V gene TRBV5-1 combines with J gene TRBJ1-1, with 9 bases lining up with TRBD1. J was trimmed by 1 base and V by 7 bases; bases with no gene match: 5. The germline V gene encodes CDR1 SGHRS and CDR2 YFSETQ. This CDR3 comprises 14 residues. Full variable domain (missing parts from reference TRBV5-1 and TRBJ1-1): KAGVTQTPRYLIKTRGQQVTLSCSPISGHRSVSWYQQTPGQGLQFLFEYFSETQRNKGNFPGRFSGRQFSNSRSEMNVSTLELGDSALYLCASGTGFKNTEAFFGQGTRLTVV.

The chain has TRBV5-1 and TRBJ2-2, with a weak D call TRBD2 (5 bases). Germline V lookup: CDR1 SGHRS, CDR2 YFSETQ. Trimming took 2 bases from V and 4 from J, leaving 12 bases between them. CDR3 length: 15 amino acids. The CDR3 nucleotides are TGCGCCAGCAGCTTTCGAGGGATGAGCACCGGGGAGCTGTTTTTT. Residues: CASSFRGMSTGELFF.